Following are 24 T cell receptor beta chains from one sample sequenced in a study of T cell responses to AZD1222 COVID-19 vaccine. Sequencing was performed with immunoSEQ multiplex PCR; in TCRdb, only in-frame clones are kept and a portion is missing. This sample has 85,000 to 120,000 clones; about 85% occur once, and the top ten carry 4% to 6%. The sample was peripheral blood, taken on day 0 of AZD1222 vaccination. The receptor source for this set is an adult in good health.

This clone was recorded once. The chain is built from TRBV28 and TRBJ2-1; D perhaps matches TRBD2 (7 bases). This CDR3 has 15 amino acids. V was shortened by 4 bases and J by 6 bases, with 16 bases between the two germline ends. Germline V gene sequence: CDR1 MDHEN, CDR2 SYDVKM. CDR3 region: CASSSGGRQANEQFF. Here the CDR3 DNA reads TGTGCCAGCAGTTCCGGGGGGCGACAGGCCAATGAGCAGTTCTTC.

The CDR3 reads CASSQGGSYEQYF. The CDR3, as DNA: TGTGCCAGCAGCCAGGGGGGCTCCTACGAGCAGTACTTC. The rearrangement joins TRBV7-3 to TRBJ2-7; a possible D gene is TRBD1 (7 bases). Trimming shortened V by 5 bases and J by 0 bases, and 8 bases separated the two germline ends. Per germline, CDR1 SGHTA and CDR2 FQGTGA. The CDR3 covers 13 residues. The entire variable domain, with the rest obtained from reference TRBV7-3 and TRBJ2-7, is as follows: GAGVSQTPSNKVTEKGKYVELRCDPISGHTALYWYRQSLGQGPEFLIYFQGTGAADDSGLPNDRFFAVRPEGSVSTLKIQRTERGDSAVYLCASSQGGSYEQYFGPGTRLTVT.

The V and J genes are TRBV7-9 and TRBJ2-7; D perhaps matches TRBD2 (5 bases). CDR3 size: 15 residues. V gave up 6 bases and J gave up 0 bases, with 15 bases separating them. Germline assignment: CDR1 SEHNR and CDR2 FQNEAQ (reference sequence). The CDR3 loop is CASSTRTLSSYEQYF. CDR3 in DNA: TGTGCCAGCAGTACTAGGACTCTAAGCTCCTACGAGCAGTACTTC.

This rearrangement joins TRBV11-1 to TRBJ1-1, with D unresolved. Germline CDR1 reads SGHAT; CDR2 reads FQDESV (reference sequence). The V end was cut by 0 bases, the J end by 7 bases, with 9 bases between. The length of the CDR3 is 13 residues. The CDR3 nucleotides are TGTGCCAGCAGCTTAGCGGCCGGACTTGAAGCTTTCTTT. This translates into CASSLAAGLEAFF.

The CDR3 reads CSASEAGDAYEQYF. The CDR3 nucleotides read TGCAGTGCTAGTGAAGCGGGAGACGCCTACGAGCAGTACTTC. The genes are TRBV20-1 and TRBJ2-7; 8 bases map to TRBD2. Losses at the gene ends were 3 bases for V and 2 bases for J; bases not matched to a gene: 6. Germline values: CDR1 DFQATT, CDR2 SNEGSKA (reference sequence). The CDR3 is 14 residues long.

V is TRBV10-2 and J is TRBJ2-7; no definite D call. V lost 8 bases and J lost 0, with 14 bases in between. This CDR3 comprises 14 residues. In germline, CDR1 is WSHSY, CDR2 SAAADI. This CDR3 reads CASRTKLSSYEQYF. For the CDR3, the DNA is TGCGCCAGCCGCACAAAGTTAAGCTCCTACGAGCAGTACTTC.

J is TRBJ2-2 and V is TRBV25-1; 10 bases line up with TRBD1. V dropped 6 bases and J dropped 4; count of bases not matched to a gene: 8. The germline CDR1 and CDR2 sequences are MGHDK and SYGVNS. The CDR3 runs to 16 residues. The CDR3 nucleotides read TGTGCCAGCAGGGGAGGGACAGGGGTCACCACCGGGGAGCTGTTTTTT. Translation gives CASRGGTGVTTGELFF.

This clone was recorded only once. The rearrangement uses TRBV4-1 and TRBJ2-7; TRBD1 might be the D (6 bases). Germline V gene sequence: CDR1 MGHRA, CDR2 YSYEKL. V gave up 0 bases and J gave up 7 bases, with 16 bases separating them. The CDR3 is made up of 15 amino acids. Written as DNA, the CDR3 is TGCGCCAGCAGCCAAGATTCACAGGGTGGACGGGAGCAGTACTTC. It yields the protein CASSQDSQGGREQYF.

CDR3 DNA: TGTGCCAGCAGTGAAATCGGAAGCGGTTCACAGGGGACGCAGTATTTT. Amino acid sequence: CASSEIGSGSQGTQYF. The V gene is TRBV2, the J gene TRBJ2-3; 7 bases map to TRBD1. The CDR3 is 16 residues long. Looked up from germline, CDR1 is SNHLY and CDR2 is FYNNEI. Trimming at V came to 2 bases and at J to 9 bases, leaving 14 bases not matched to a gene.

The sample holds a few counts of this clone. CDR3 nucleotides: TGTGCCAGCAGCTTAAGGGGGGGGGAAAAACTGTTTTTT. It encodes CASSLRGGEKLFF. The chain carries TRBV11-2 and TRBJ1-4, with D possibly TRBD1 on 6 matching bases. Trimming took 2 bases from V and 8 from J, leaving 9 bases between them. The CDR3 is 13 residues long. Per the germline V gene, CDR1 is SGHAT and CDR2 is FQNNGV.

This rearrangement joins TRBV6-6 to TRBJ2-7, with D perhaps matching TRBD1 (5 bases). V was cut by 0 bases and J by 3 bases, with 9 bases left in between. Germline V gene lookup returns CDR1 MNHNY and CDR2 SVGAGI (reference sequence). The CDR3 runs 14 residues. CDR3 in amino acids: CASSYSQASYEQYF. The CDR3 DNA sequence: TGTGCCAGCAGTTACTCACAGGCGAGCTACGAGCAGTACTTC.

V usage is TRBV6-5 and J usage is TRBJ2-7, with 7 bases lining up with TRBD1. Germline V lookup: CDR1 MNHEY, CDR2 SVGAGI. This CDR3 spans 14 amino acids. V was pared by 0 bases and J by 1 base, with 0 bases of the junction left unmatched. For the CDR3, the DNA is TGTGCCAGCAGTTACTCCAGGGGGTCCTACGAGCAGTACTTC. Residues: CASSYSRGSYEQYF.

V and J are TRBV19 and TRBJ1-6, with D maybe TRBD1 (6 bases). The V gene's germline CDR1 is LNHDA and CDR2 SQIVND (reference sequence). The CDR3 extends over 14 amino acids. The V and J ends lost 4 bases and 8 bases respectively, with 12 bases between them. CDR3 region: CASSTRNRDSPLHF. CDR3 DNA sequence: TGTGCCAGTAGTACCCGGAACAGGGATTCACCCCTCCACTTT.

The chain recombines TRBV5-1 with TRBJ1-2, with TRBD1 matching 7 bases. The CDR3 consists of 14 residues. V was pared by 0 bases and J by 8 bases, with 7 bases of the junction left unmatched. Per germline, CDR1 SGHRS and CDR2 YFSETQ. The CDR3 DNA follows: TGCGCCAGCAGCTTGGGGGGGACAGCGGAAGGCTACACCTTC. It encodes CASSLGGTAEGYTF.

The rearrangement uses TRBV6-2 or TRBV6-3 and TRBJ1-2; D uncertain. V was cut by 2 bases and J by 4 bases, with 8 bases left in between. CDR3 length: 13 residues. Germline V gives CDR1 MNHEY, CDR2 SVGEGT. The CDR3: CASSYREGYGYTF. The CDR3 bases are TGTGCCAGCAGTTACAGGGAGGGCTATGGCTACACCTTC.

The chain is built from TRBV4-1 and TRBJ2-3, with 7 nucleotides matching TRBD2. The CDR3 runs to 16 residues. After removal of 3 bases from V and 1 base from J, the junction contained 7 bases not matched to a gene. Germline CDR1 MGHRA, CDR2 YSYEKL. The CDR3 spells CASSQSRAGGTDTQYF. The DNA for the CDR3 is TGCGCCAGCAGCCAGTCCCGGGCGGGGGGCACAGATACGCAGTATTTT.

This clone was observed a few times. This sequence joins TRBV5-6 and TRBJ2-7; 10 nucleotides line up with TRBD2. V trimming: 1 base; J trimming: 5 bases; junction bases outside the gene matches: 3. Germline V gene lookup returns CDR1 SGHDT and CDR2 YYEEEE. The CDR3 totals 14 residues. CDR3 sequence (DNA): TGTGCCAGCAGCTTGCCTAGCGGGAGTCACGAGCAGTACTTC. It is translated as CASSLPSGSHEQYF. Drawing the rest from reference TRBV5-6 and TRBJ2-7, the complete variable domain is DAGVTQSPTHLIKTRGQQVTLRCSPKSGHDTVSWYQQALGQGPQFIFQYYEEEERQRGNFPDRFSGHQFPNYSSELNVNALLLGDSALYLCASSLPSGSHEQYFGPGTRLTVT.

Only one count was recorded for this clone. The chain is built from TRBV6-4 and TRBJ2-3, with D possibly called TRBD1 or TRBD2 (5 bases each). Germline CDR1 and CDR2: MRHNA and SNTAGT. V was shortened by 6 bases and J by 9 bases, with 22 bases between the two germline ends. The CDR3 is 15 amino acids. This chain's CDR3 is CASSTDQGASDTQYF. DNA of the CDR3: TGTGCCAGCAGCACCGATCAGGGAGCCTCCGACACGCAGTATTTT.

The rearrangement joins TRBV28 to TRBJ1-5; 7 nucleotides agree with TRBD1. This CDR3 has 16 residues. From germline, CDR1 is MDHEN and CDR2 SYDVKM. The junction had 5 bases not matched to a gene; V was cut back by 2 bases and J by 1 base. This CDR3 is CASSLLTGESNQPQHF. Here the CDR3 DNA reads TGTGCCAGCAGTTTACTAACAGGGGAGAGCAATCAGCCCCAGCATTTT.

The chain has TRBV5-1 and TRBJ2-2; 9 bases agree with TRBD1. This CDR3 has 22 amino acids. V dropped 5 bases and J dropped 1; count of bases not matched to a gene: 24. In germline, CDR1 is SGHRS, CDR2 YFSETQ. CDR3 sequence (DNA): TGCGCCAGCAGAAATCTTCACTTCGGGACAGGGTCCCTGGATGGGAACACCGGGGAGCTGTTTTTT. Translation: CASRNLHFGTGSLDGNTGELFF.

V gene TRBV30 combines with J gene TRBJ1-6, with D possibly being TRBD1 (5 bases). The length of the CDR3 is 15 residues. Trimming took off 0 bases at V and 9 bases at J, with 15 bases between the two ends. In germline, CDR1 is GTSNPN, CDR2 SVGIG (reference sequence). CDR3 amino acids: CAWSVPGTVPSPLHF. CDR3 in DNA: TGTGCCTGGAGTGTACCCGGGACGGTCCCTTCACCCCTCCACTTT.

The CDR3 DNA sequence: TGTGCCAGCAGCCCGACAGGACAGAGGGGTAATGAAAAACTGTTTTTT. Amino acids: CASSPTGQRGNEKLFF. J is TRBJ1-4 and V is TRBV4-2; TRBD1 might be the D (6 bases). CDR3 size: 16 residues. Germline-derived CDR1 and CDR2 are LGHNA and YNFKEQ. V lost 4 bases and J lost 4, with 16 bases in between.

This clone has just a few counts. The genes are TRBV11-3 and TRBJ2-3; 10 bases are a match to TRBD1. Unmatched junction bases numbered 7, after V lost 1 base and J lost 3 bases. CDR1 is SGHNT and CDR2 is YENEEA in the germline V gene. This CDR3 is 17 amino acids long. Here the CDR3 reads CASSLGMGQGSTDTQYF. The CDR3 DNA follows: TGTGCCAGCAGCTTAGGGATGGGACAGGGGTCGACAGATACGCAGTATTTT.

The chain joins TRBV6-5 to TRBJ2-7; 10 positions agree with TRBD1. Germline-derived CDR1 and CDR2 are MNHEY and SVGAGI. The CDR3 totals 13 residues. V lost 6 bases and J lost 5; bases outside the gene matches: 4. CDR3 sequence (DNA): TGTGCCAGCAGCTTGGACAGGGGGGACGAGCAGTACTTC. As protein: CASSLDRGDEQYF.